One sample yielded the 17 T cell receptor beta chains listed below, sequenced in a study of blood T cell repertoires in COVID-19. Here immunoSEQ multiplex PCR was the method, and the copy in TCRdb shows in-frame clones only, minus some. The sample consists of about 200,000 clones, around nine tenths of them appearing once. Input material: peripheral blood. All receptors come from a man aged 40-49 years with acute or convalescent COVID-19.

This sequence joins TRBV11-1 and TRBJ2-7, with 11 positions matching TRBD1. From germline, CDR1 is SGHAT and CDR2 FQDESV (reference sequence). The CDR3 is made up of 13 amino acids. J gave up 7 bases and V 7 bases, and 6 bases lay outside the gene matches. The CDR3 nucleotides are TGTGCCAGCACCGGGACAGGGGGGATGGAGCAGTACTTC. Its protein product is CASTGTGGMEQYF.

Concerning this clone: The same CDR3 also results from other DNA sequences found in this sample. The CDR3 loop reads CASSVGQGVGQPQHF. Written as DNA, the CDR3 is TGTGCCAGCAGCGTAGGACAGGGGGTCGGTCAGCCCCAGCATTTT. The chain carries TRBV9 and TRBJ1-5; 9 bases align to TRBD1. Germline V gene data show CDR1 as SGDLS and CDR2 as YYNGEE. The V segment lost 0 bases and the J segment 6 bases; nucleotides outside the gene matches: 4. The CDR3 runs 15 residues. Complete variable domain (other parts from reference TRBV9 and TRBJ1-5): DSGVTQTPKHLITATGQRVTLRCSPRSGDLSVYWYQQSLDQGLQFLIQYYNGEERAKGNILERFSAQQFPDLHSELNLSSLELGDSALYFCASSVGQGVGQPQHFGDGTRLSIL.

The genes are TRBV7-2 and TRBJ2-1; 9 nucleotides line up with TRBD2. Germline lookup yields CDR1 SGHTA and CDR2 FQGNSA. Trimming took 5 bases from V and 9 from J; bases not matched to a gene: 14. CDR3 length equals 16 residues. This CDR3 reads CASSPASPGTSFEQFF. In DNA, the CDR3 is TGTGCCAGCAGCCCGGCCTCCCCCGGGACTAGCTTTGAGCAGTTCTTC.

The chain's CDR3 is CASTKTGPDEKLFF. CDR3 nucleotide sequence: TGCGCCAGCACCAAAACAGGGCCGGATGAAAAACTGTTTTTT. This chain joins TRBV5-1 and TRBJ1-4; possibly TRBD1 for D (6 bases). Trimming left V 6 bases short and J 6 bases short, with 15 bases between. This CDR3 has 14 residues. Germline V lookup: CDR1 SGHRS, CDR2 YFSETQ.

The CDR3 sequence is CASSLDQDRAIIDEQYF. DNA of the CDR3: TGTGCCAGCAGCTTAGACCAGGACAGGGCAATCATTGACGAGCAGTACTTC. The chain uses TRBV11-2 and TRBJ2-7, with 8 bases matching TRBD1. CDR3 size: 17 residues. Germline V gene data show CDR1 as SGHAT and CDR2 as FQNNGV. V shed 0 bases and J 5 bases; nucleotides not matched to a gene: 12.

This sequence joins TRBV2 and TRBJ2-7, with D hard to call. The CDR3 spans 11 residues. The V end was cut by 4 bases, the J end by 4 bases, with 5 bases between. The V gene's germline CDR1 is SNHLY and CDR2 FYNNEI. CDR3 sequence: CASSGVYEQYF. CDR3 nucleotides: TGTGCCAGCAGTGGAGTTTACGAGCAGTACTTC. Combining the CDR3 with reference TRBV2 and TRBJ2-7 gives the whole variable domain EPEVTQTPSHQVTQMGQEVILRCVPISNHLYFYWYRQILGQKVEFLVSFYNNEISEKSEIFDDQFSVERPDGSNFTLKIRSTKLEDSAMYFCASSGVYEQYFGPGTRLTVT.

The rearrangement joins TRBV30 to TRBJ2-2; a weak D match, TRBD1 (6 bases). Trimming took 4 bases from V and 2 from J, leaving 11 bases between them. The CDR3 covers 14 residues. Germline loops: CDR1 GTSNPN, CDR2 SVGIG (reference sequence). The CDR3 DNA follows: TGTGCCTGGAATAGGGGGACAAACACCGGGGAGCTGTTTTTT. Translation gives CAWNRGTNTGELFF.

This chain uses TRBV29-1 with TRBJ2-5; maybe TRBD2 (7 bases). V was trimmed by 6 bases and J by 2 bases, leaving 19 bases between them. Germline values: CDR1 SQVTM, CDR2 ANQGSEA. The CDR3 sequence is 15 residues long. This chain's CDR3 is CSVAPPGGAQETQYF. Written as DNA, the CDR3 is TGCAGCGTGGCCCCCCCGGGGGGCGCACAAGAGACCCAGTACTTC.

This sequence joins TRBV27 and TRBJ1-1, with 7 bases matching TRBD1. The CDR3 consists of 18 residues. CDR1 MNHEY and CDR2 SMNVEV come from the germline V gene (reference sequence). Trimming cost V 3 bases and J 4 bases; bases outside gene matches: 17. The CDR3 region is CASSLHGPLQGSSTEAFF. In nucleotides, the CDR3 is TGTGCCAGCAGTTTGCATGGCCCTTTACAGGGGAGTAGCACTGAAGCTTTCTTT.

Concerning this clone itself: The junction departs from germline at one end; a sequencing error may be responsible. The chain recombines TRBV5-4 with TRBJ2-3; 9 bases match TRBD2. The CDR3 has 16 residues. The germline gives CDR1 SGHNT, CDR2 YYREEE (reference sequence). The CDR3 spells CASTLGGGRATDTQYF. The CDR3 DNA follows: TGTGCCAGCACCTTGGGGGGCGGGAGGGCCACAGATACGCAGTATTTT.

This clone was seen only a few times. The chain combines TRBV7-6 with TRBJ2-1, with 7 bases lining up with TRBD2. CDR3 length: 16 residues. Germline CDR1 reads SGHVS; CDR2 reads FNYEAQ. V was pared by 0 bases and J by 7 bases, with 9 bases of the junction left unmatched. The DNA of the CDR3 is TGTGCCAGCAGCTTAGCGCGGGGGTATGGAGGGAATGAGCAGTTCTTC. Residues: CASSLARGYGGNEQFF. Drawing the rest from reference TRBV7-6 and TRBJ2-1, the complete variable domain is GAGVSQSPRYKVTKRGQDVALRCDPISGHVSLYWYRQALGQGPEFLTYFNYEAQQDKSGLPNDRFSAERPEGSISTLTIQRTEQRDSAMYRCASSLARGYGGNEQFFGPGTRLTVL.

The rearrangement links TRBV6-5 to TRBJ1-5; no reliable D call. Germline V lookup: CDR1 MNHEY, CDR2 SVGAGI. V was shortened by 2 bases and J by 4 bases, with 9 bases between the two germline ends. CDR3 length: 14 residues. The CDR3 spells CASSYGGINQPQHF. The CDR3 bases are TGTGCCAGCAGTTACGGCGGGATAAATCAGCCCCAGCATTTT.

J is TRBJ2-7 and V is TRBV7-8; 9 bases are a match to TRBD1. The V segment lost 4 bases and the J segment 3 bases; nucleotides outside the gene matches: 10. CDR3 length equals 16 residues. The V gene's germline CDR1 is SGHVS and CDR2 FQNEAQ. CDR3 sequence (DNA): TGTGCCAGCAGCTCTCTCAGGGGACAGGGAGACTACGAGCAGTACTTC. Encoded protein: CASSSLRGQGDYEQYF.

The rearrangement uses TRBV2 and TRBJ1-3, with D possibly being TRBD1 (6 bases). Trimming took 0 bases from V and 1 from J, leaving 16 bases between them. CDR1 is SNHLY, CDR2 FYNNEI, per germline. The CDR3 has 18 residues. CDR3 sequence (DNA): TGTGCCAGCAGTGAAGCGTCAGGGGCCAGAAGGTCTGGAAACACCATATATTTT. Amino acids: CASSEASGARRSGNTIYF.

The rearrangement joins TRBV29-1 to TRBJ2-7; a weak D match, TRBD2 (5 bases). The ends were cut back, 2 bases at V and 5 bases at J, with 13 bases in the middle. Germline V gene lookup returns CDR1 SQVTM and CDR2 ANQGSEA. The CDR3 consists of 13 residues. The CDR3 here is CSVESGVRNEQYF. CDR3 DNA: TGCAGCGTTGAATCCGGGGTCCGCAACGAGCAGTACTTC.

The chain is built from TRBV25-1 and TRBJ1-6, with 7 bases that match TRBD1. V shed 0 bases, J shed 5 bases, and the junction held 4 bases outside the gene matches. CDR1 is MGHDK, CDR2 SYGVNS, per germline. This CDR3 region has 16 residues. CDR3 protein: CASSEYGTADNSPLHF. DNA of the CDR3: TGTGCCAGCAGTGAATATGGGACAGCGGATAATTCACCCCTCCACTTT.

The gene calls are TRBV25-1 and TRBJ1-3, with 9 positions matching TRBD1. Unmatched junction bases numbered 7, after V lost 3 bases and J lost 7 bases. Germline-derived CDR1 and CDR2 are MGHDK and SYGVNS. The CDR3 is made up of 15 amino acids. The CDR3 loop is CASSDLNRGRNTIYF. In nucleotides, the CDR3 is TGTGCCAGCAGTGACTTAAACAGGGGGCGCAACACCATATATTTT.